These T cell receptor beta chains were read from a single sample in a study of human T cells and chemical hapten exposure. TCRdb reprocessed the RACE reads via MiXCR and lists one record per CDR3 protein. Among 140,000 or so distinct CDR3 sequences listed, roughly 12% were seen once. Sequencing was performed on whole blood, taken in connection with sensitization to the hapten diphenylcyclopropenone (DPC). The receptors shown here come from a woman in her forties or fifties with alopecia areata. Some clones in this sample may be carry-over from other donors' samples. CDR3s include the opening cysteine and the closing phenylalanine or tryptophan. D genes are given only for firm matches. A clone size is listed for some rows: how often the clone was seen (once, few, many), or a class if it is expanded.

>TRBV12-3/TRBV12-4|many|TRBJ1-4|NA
TGTGCCAGCAGTTTATCCAATGAAAAACTGTTTTTT
CASSLSNEKLFF
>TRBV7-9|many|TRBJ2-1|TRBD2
TGTGCCAGCAGCCCATGGACTAGTGCCACTCGTCCCGATGAGCAGTTCTTC
CASSPWTSATRPDEQFF
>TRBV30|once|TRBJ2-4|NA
TGTGCCTGGAGCCGGACTTTCTCGGGGGCCAAAAACATTCAGTACTTC
CAWSRTFSGAKNIQYF
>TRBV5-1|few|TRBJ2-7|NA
TGCGCCAGCAGCTCCGGGACCGCGGACTACGAGCAGTACTTC
CASSSGTADYEQYF
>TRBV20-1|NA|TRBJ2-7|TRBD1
TGCAGTGTTGTGCCGGACAGGACCTACGAGCAGTACTTC
CSVVPDRTYEQYF
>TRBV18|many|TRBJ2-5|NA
TGTGCCAGCTCACCGGGCCTAGGAGGGGCCCAAGAGACCCAGTACTTC
CASSPGLGGAQETQYF
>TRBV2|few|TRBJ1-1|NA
TGTGCCAGCAGCCCCTCCGAGGGGGGTTTCACTGAAGCTTTCTTT
CASSPSEGGFTEAFF
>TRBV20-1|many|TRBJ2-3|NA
TGCAGTGCTAAAGTTAGCACAGATACGCAGTATTTT
CSAKVSTDTQYF
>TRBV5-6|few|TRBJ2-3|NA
TGTGCCAGCAGCTTGGCCTCCGGACTACGCACAGATACGCAGTATTTT
CASSLASGLRTDTQYF
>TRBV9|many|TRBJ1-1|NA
TGTGCCAGCAGCGTAGATTTTGGGGTTAACACTGAAGCTTTCTTT
CASSVDFGVNTEAFF
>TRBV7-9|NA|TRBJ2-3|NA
TGTGCCAGCAGCATGACGGGAGTAACGGATACGCAGTATTTT
CASSMTGVTDTQYF
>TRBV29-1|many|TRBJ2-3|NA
TGCAGCGTTGTAGGCCATCGCACAGATACGCAGTATTTT
CSVVGHRTDTQYF
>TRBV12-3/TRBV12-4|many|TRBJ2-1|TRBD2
TGTGCCAGCAGACTAGGCCTAGCGGGAGTACGGCAGTTCTTC
CASRLGLAGVRQFF
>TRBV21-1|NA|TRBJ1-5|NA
TGTGCCAGCACCGGCAGGGCCAAATATCAGCCCCAGCATTTT
CASTGRAKYQPQHF
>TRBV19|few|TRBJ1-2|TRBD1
TGTGCCAGTAGTACAGAGACAGGGACCTATGGCTACACCTTC
CASSTETGTYGYTF
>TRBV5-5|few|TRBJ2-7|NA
TGTGCCAGCAACCTGGGGCACCTTAGCTCCTACGAGCAGTACTTC
CASNLGHLSSYEQYF
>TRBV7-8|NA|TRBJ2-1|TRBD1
TGTGCCAGCAGCTTCGCACAGGGGGCGAATGAGCAGTTCTTC
CASSFAQGANEQFF
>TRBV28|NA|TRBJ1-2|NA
TGTGCCAGCCGTATTACGCCGGGTTATGGCTACACCTTC
CASRITPGYGYTF
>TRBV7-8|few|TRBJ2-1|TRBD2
TGTGCCAGCAGCGACCCTGGACTAGCGGGAGCCCTTTACAATGAGCAGTTCTTC
CASSDPGLAGALYNEQFF
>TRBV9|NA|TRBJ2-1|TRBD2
TGTGCCAGCAGCGGGGGACTAGCGGGATCAAAAGAGCAGTTCTTC
CASSGGLAGSKEQFF
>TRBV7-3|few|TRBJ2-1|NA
TGTGCCAGCAGCCCCGAAGGAGGCTCCTACAATGAGCAGTTCTTC
CASSPEGGSYNEQFF
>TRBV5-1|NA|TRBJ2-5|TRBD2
TGCGCCAGCAGCTTGGTTAGGCTAGCGGGAGCTCCCCAAGAGACCCAGTACTTC
CASSLVRLAGAPQETQYF
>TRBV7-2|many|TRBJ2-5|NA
TGTGCCAGCAGCTTAGTCCCAGGGGGGAGGACAGAGACCCAGTACTTC
CASSLVPGGRTETQYF
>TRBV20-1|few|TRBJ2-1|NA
TGCAGTGCTCCCGGGAGCTCCTACAATGAGCAGTTCTTC
CSAPGSSYNEQFF
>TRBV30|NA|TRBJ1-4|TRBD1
TGTGCCTGGAGTACCCCAGGGGGCGCAGGAGAAAAACTGTTTTTT
CAWSTPGGAGEKLFF
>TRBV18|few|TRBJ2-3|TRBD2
TGTGCCAGCTCTCGGGGGGCAGATACGCAGTATTTT
CASSRGADTQYF
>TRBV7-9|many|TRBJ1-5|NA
TGTGCCAGCAGCCCCGGAGGACCTAGGCCGCCCCAGCATTTT
CASSPGGPRPPQHF
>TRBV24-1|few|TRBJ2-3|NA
TGTGCCACCAGTGGCAGGGGTCCGCAAGATACGCAGTATTTT
CATSGRGPQDTQYF
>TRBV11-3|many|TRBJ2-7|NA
TGTGCCAGCAGCTCGCCACTGCTCCAGGTTAGCTCCTACGAGCAGTACTTC
CASSSPLLQVSSYEQYF
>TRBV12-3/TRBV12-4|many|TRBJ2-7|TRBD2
TGTGCCAGCAGTTCTATTAGCGGGAGCTTCTCCGAGCAGTACTTC
CASSSISGSFSEQYF
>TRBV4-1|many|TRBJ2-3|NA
TGCGCCAGCAGCCAAGATTACGGGATTATGCAGTATTTT
CASSQDYGIMQYF
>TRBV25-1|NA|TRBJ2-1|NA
TGTGCCAGCAGTGACCCCAGGGGGGGCGTCGAGCAGTTCTTC
CASSDPRGGVEQFF
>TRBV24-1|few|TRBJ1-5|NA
TGTGCCACCCTGGCGGGGGAACGGGGACAGCCCCAGCATTTT
CATLAGERGQPQHF
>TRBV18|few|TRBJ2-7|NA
TGTGCCAGCTCACCAGACCTTTACGAGCAGTACTTC
CASSPDLYEQYF
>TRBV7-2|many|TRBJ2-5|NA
TGTGCCAGCAGCTTAGATAAGTACAGCAGGGAGACCCAGTACTTC
CASSLDKYSRETQYF
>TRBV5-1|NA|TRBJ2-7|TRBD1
TGCGCCAGCAGCTTCGGCATCCGGGACAGGGACTACGAGCAGTACTTC
CASSFGIRDRDYEQYF
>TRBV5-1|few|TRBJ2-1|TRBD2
TGCGCCAGCAGCGTCGGACTAGCGGGACAATACAATGAGCAGTTCTTC
CASSVGLAGQYNEQFF
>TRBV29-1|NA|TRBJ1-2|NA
TGCAGCGTCGCCGGACAGAACTATGGCTACACCTTC
CSVAGQNYGYTF
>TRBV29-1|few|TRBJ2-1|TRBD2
TGCAGCGTTGGCCATGGGACTAGCAAACAGTTCTTC
CSVGHGTSKQFF
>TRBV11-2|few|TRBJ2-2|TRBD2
TGTGCCAGCAGCTTAGATCGGAGCGGGAGTTACACCGGGGAGCTGTTTTTT
CASSLDRSGSYTGELFF